The 27 T cell receptor beta chains below come from one sample, sequenced in a study of identical twins. MiXCR, applied by TCRdb to the 5' RACE reads, yields one record per CDR3 protein. The sample gives 690,000 or so distinct CDR3 sequences, around 5.7% of which show up once; approximately 1.6% is in the top ten. Source material: naive T cells sorted from blood. The source is a man aged 18 to 29 in good health.

Only a few counts were recorded for this clonotype. The chain links TRBV21-1 to TRBJ2-7; TRBD1 is the table's D call, not checked against the DNA. TRBV21-1 is tagged as a pseudogene. CDR3 length: 16 residues. CDR3 in amino acids: CASPRDRVICKYEQYF. CDR3 DNA: TGTGCCAGCCCCCGGGACAGGGTTATTTGTAAGTACGAGCAGTACTTC.

The chain uses TRBV15 and TRBJ2-6; the D gene is possibly TRBD2 (5 bases). There are 15 residues in the CDR3. The V gene's germline CDR1 is LNHNV and CDR2 YYDKDF (reference sequence). V was trimmed by 0 bases and J by 4 bases, leaving 7 bases between them. Written as DNA, the CDR3 is TGTGCCACCAGCAGAGAGACTATGGGGGCCAACGTCCTGACTTTC. It translates to CATSRETMGANVLTF.

This clonotype was counted only a few times. The rearrangement uses TRBV6-2 or TRBV6-3 and TRBJ2-2; no definite D call. Trimming pared 11 bases from V and 7 bases from J, leaving 11 bases between. The germline V gene has CDR1 MNHEY and CDR2 SVGEGT. The CDR3 covers 11 residues. This CDR3 reads CAAGVVGELFF. CDR3 coding DNA: TGTGCCGCCGGTGTGGTCGGGGAGCTGTTTTTT.

By sample share, this clonotype is medium-sized. The V call is TRBV12-3 or TRBV12-4, the J call TRBJ2-3; the match to TRBD2 covers 9 bases. The CDR3 extends over 15 amino acids. The junction had 5 bases not matched to a gene; V was cut back by 6 bases and J by 1 base. The CDR3: CASSKLAGGTDTQYF. Here the CDR3 DNA reads TGTGCCAGCAGCAAACTAGCGGGTGGCACAGATACGCAGTATTTT.

This clonotype turned up a few times. The rearrangement links TRBV20-1 to TRBJ2-1; 7 positions agree with TRBD1. The germline V gene encodes CDR1 DFQATT and CDR2 SNEGSKA (reference sequence). The ends lost 6 bases at V and 4 bases at J; junction bases unmatched: 6. The CDR3 is 13 residues long. The CDR3 DNA is TGCAGTGCCCGGGGACAGTTATACAATGAGCAGTTCTTC. The encoded protein is CSARGQLYNEQFF.

At least ten counts were recorded for this clonotype. This sequence joins TRBV24-1 and TRBJ1-5; 10 bases fit TRBD1. CDR3 length: 16 residues. V lost 3 bases and J lost 4; bases outside the gene matches: 5. Germline lookup yields CDR1 KGHDR and CDR2 SFDVKD. CDR3 nucleotides: TGTGCCACCAGTGATCGGGACAGGGGATTAAATCAGCCCCAGCATTTT. This translates into CATSDRDRGLNQPQHF.

The rearrangement uses TRBV12-3 or TRBV12-4 and TRBJ2-2; TRBD2 matches at 15 bases. V lost 7 bases to trimming and J lost 1 base; unmatched junction nucleotides: 13. The CDR3 totals 20 residues. The CDR3 spells CASTLRPGLAGGKNTGELFF. CDR3 sequence (DNA): TGTGCCAGCACCCTCAGACCGGGACTAGCGGGAGGAAAGAACACCGGGGAGCTGTTTTTT.

This clonotype was seen just once. The rearrangement uses TRBV25-1 and TRBJ2-5; D is unresolved. Deletions cut 1 base from V and 2 bases from J, with 14 bases between. In germline, CDR1 is MGHDK, CDR2 SYGVNS. This CDR3 region has 16 residues. This CDR3 reads CASSELKGTLQETQYF. The DNA of the CDR3 is TGTGCCAGCAGTGAATTGAAGGGAACCCTACAAGAGACCCAGTACTTC.

In regard to this clonotype: This may be a read error, as it is one base from a much larger clone. This chain joins TRBV20-1 and TRBJ2-3, with 8 bases lining up with TRBD2. The CDR3 runs to 15 residues. The germline V gene encodes CDR1 DFQATT and CDR2 SNEGSKA (reference sequence). Here the CDR3 reads CSARAGTSITGTQYF. The CDR3, as DNA: TGCAGTGCTAGGGCCGGGACTAGTATCACAGGTACGCAGTATTTT.

This clonotype has a count of ten or more. The chain links TRBV4-3 to TRBJ1-2; D gene unclear. CDR3 length: 14 residues. The V gene lost 4 bases and the J gene lost 6 bases, with 15 bases spanning the gap. CDR1 LGHNA and CDR2 YSLEER come from the germline V gene. The CDR3 DNA sequence: TGCGCCAGCAGCCGAGTAGAGCTAGCGGATGGCTACACCTTC. Encoded protein: CASSRVELADGYTF.

This clonotype was detected many times. This chain uses TRBV15 with TRBJ1-1; D ambiguous. CDR3 length: 12 amino acids. Between the trimmed V and J ends, which lost 3 bases and 5 bases, there was a span of 7 bases. Germline CDR1 LNHNV, CDR2 YYDKDF (reference sequence). The CDR3 DNA is TGTGCCACCAGCAGTAAAGGGACTGAAGCTTTCTTT. It translates to CATSSKGTEAFF.

This clonotype has a count of ten or more. The V call is TRBV7-2, the J call TRBJ2-3, with 10 bases aligning to TRBD2. The V and J ends lost 0 bases and 4 bases, in that order; junction bases with no gene match: 1. The germline CDR1 and CDR2 sequences are SGHTA and FQGNSA. CDR3 length equals 15 residues. The CDR3 DNA follows: TGTGCCAGCAGCTTAGCTAGCGGGGGGCCAGATACGCAGTATTTT. Protein sequence: CASSLASGGPDTQYF.

This clonotype was detected a few times. The V call is TRBV20-1, the J call TRBJ1-3; TRBD1 aligns across 8 bases. With 3 bases clipped from V and 9 bases from J, the junction kept 13 bases outside the gene matches. The germline gives CDR1 DFQATT, CDR2 SNEGSKA (reference sequence). This CDR3 is built from 15 residues. The CDR3 is CSASGPRGPGGTIYF. In DNA form, the CDR3 reads TGCAGTGCTAGTGGTCCCAGGGGGCCAGGGGGCACCATATATTTT.

This clonotype showed up many times. This chain uses TRBV29-1 with TRBJ1-2; a weak D match, TRBD1 (5 bases). The CDR3 has 13 amino acids. In germline, CDR1 is SQVTM, CDR2 ANQGSEA. Trimming shortened V by 4 bases and J by 3 bases, and 12 bases separated the two germline ends. The DNA of the CDR3 is TGCAGCGTTGCGGGGGGAGGGGACTATGGCTACACCTTC. Residues: CSVAGGGDYGYTF. The full variable domain, rest sourced from reference TRBV29-1 and TRBJ1-2, is SAVISQKPSRDICQRGTSLTIQCQVDSQVTMMFWYRQQPGQSLTLIATANQGSEATYESGFVIDKFPISRPNLTFSTLTVSNMSPEDSSIYLCSVAGGGDYGYTFGSGTRLTVV.

This clonotype appeared a few times. V gene TRBV10-3 combines with J gene TRBJ1-2, with D hard to call. The CDR3 covers 14 residues. The V gene's germline CDR1 is ENHRY and CDR2 SYGVKD. The V and J ends lost 5 bases and 5 bases respectively, with 15 bases between them. The CDR3 bases are TGTGCCATCAGTACAAGTTCGGTGGAGTATGGCTACACCTTC. This gives the protein CAISTSSVEYGYTF.

This chain joins TRBV6-2 or TRBV6-3 and TRBJ2-2; D ambiguous. This CDR3 comprises 12 residues. Trimming removed 8 bases from V and 6 bases from J, with 10 bases in between. Germline assignment: CDR1 MNHEY and CDR2 SVGEGT. CDR3 nucleotides: TGTGCCAGCGGTTTCTCGGCCGGGGAGCTGTTTTTT. Translation gives CASGFSAGELFF.

This clonotype was recorded at least ten times. V is TRBV6-2 or TRBV6-3 and J is TRBJ1-5; tentatively, D is TRBD1 (5 bases). Trimming shortened V by 2 bases and J by 11 bases, and 13 bases separated the two germline ends. This CDR3 has 13 amino acids. In germline, CDR1 is MNHEY, CDR2 SVGEGT. The CDR3, as DNA: TGTGCCAGCAGTTACGGGGGATTCGTGTCCCAGCATTTT. It translates to CASSYGGFVSQHF.

In its sample, this clonotype was seen many times. The chain couples TRBV5-1 to TRBJ2-7, with a possible D match to TRBD1 (5 bases). This CDR3 region has 13 residues. V shed 4 bases and J shed 0 bases, with 8 bases lying between them. CDR1 is SGHRS, CDR2 YFSETQ, per germline. The CDR3 sequence: CASSEDNSYEQYV. Written as DNA, the CDR3 is TGCGCCAGCAGCGAGGACAACTCCTACGAGCAGTACGTC.

Worth noting for this clonotype: The junction does not match germline at one end; this may be a read error. This chain's CDR3 is CASSGNGLAGSSF. CDR3 DNA: TGTGCCAGCAGTGGAAACGGACTAGCGGGGAGCAGCTTT. The rearrangement joins TRBV6-2 or TRBV6-3 to TRBJ2-3; 12 bases agree with TRBD2. Germline lookup yields CDR1 MNHEY and CDR2 SVGEGT. The CDR3 spans 13 residues.

In its sample, this clonotype was seen many times. This chain links TRBV12-3 or TRBV12-4 with TRBJ2-1, with 12 bases aligning to TRBD2. This CDR3 region has 16 residues. V was pared by 3 bases and J by 7 bases, with 7 bases of the junction left unmatched. CDR3 sequence (DNA): TGTGCCAGCAGTTTTCAACTAGCGGGAGGACGGAATGAGCAGTTCTTC. Translating gives CASSFQLAGGRNEQFF.

To note about this clonotype: Given the absence of the conserved phenylalanine or tryptophan at the CDR3 end, a read error is likely. The chain recombines TRBV12-3 or TRBV12-4 with TRBJ2-7, with 11 bases that match TRBD1. This CDR3 region has 14 residues. CDR3 protein: CASSSGQGGYEQYS. DNA of the CDR3: TGTGCGAGCAGTTCGGGACAGGGGGGCTACGAGCAGTACTCC.

The J gene is TRBJ1-1, the V gene TRBV19; D might be TRBD1 (5 bases). This CDR3 is 14 amino acids long. V was cut by 3 bases and J by 4 bases, with 12 bases left in between. Germline assignment: CDR1 LNHDA and CDR2 SQIVND (reference sequence). The CDR3 DNA sequence: TGTGCCAGTAGTATGGGGGTCGGGGTCACTGAAGCTTTCTTT. Its protein product is CASSMGVGVTEAFF.

The J gene is TRBJ1-1, the V gene TRBV5-5; 7 bases match TRBD1. Germline CDR1 reads SGHKS; CDR2 reads YYEKEE (reference sequence). The CDR3 runs 14 residues. Losses at the gene ends were 4 bases for V and 6 bases for J; bases not matched to a gene: 9. Here the CDR3 reads CASSLQGPWAEAFF. The CDR3, as DNA: TGTGCCAGCAGCCTACAGGGGCCTTGGGCTGAAGCTTTCTTT.

The gene calls are TRBV12-3 or TRBV12-4 and TRBJ2-1; no reliable D call. The V and J ends lost 2 bases and 5 bases respectively, with 13 bases between them. The CDR3 loop spans 15 amino acids. The CDR3 region has the DNA TGTGCCAGCAGTTTACTCGGGCTTATTAACAATGAGCAGTTCTTC. As protein: CASSLLGLINNEQFF.

This clonotype was detected only once. The rearrangement joins TRBV6-1 to TRBJ1-1; D call uncertain. This CDR3 comprises 13 residues. Trimming removed 6 bases at V and 3 bases at J, with 11 bases between. The germline CDR1 and CDR2 sequences are MNHNS and SASEGT. The DNA of the CDR3 is TGTGCCAGCAGACCAGCAAAAGACACTGAAGCTTTCTTT. Its translation is CASRPAKDTEAFF.

This clonotype was picked up many times. This sequence joins TRBV6-5 and TRBJ2-1; D gene ambiguous. V lost 3 bases and J lost 1, with 10 bases in between. Germline CDR1 is MNHEY and CDR2 is SVGAGI. CDR3 length: 15 amino acids. Written as DNA, the CDR3 is TGTGCCAGCAGTTATAGCTTACCGTCCTACAATGAGCAGTTCTTC. Amino acid sequence: CASSYSLPSYNEQFF.

This clonotype has at least ten counts. This rearrangement joins TRBV6-5 to TRBJ2-2; D is undetermined. The V gene's germline CDR1 is MNHEY and CDR2 SVGAGI. CDR3 length: 14 amino acids. The V gene lost 2 bases and the J gene lost 4 bases, with 8 bases spanning the gap. The CDR3 here is CASSYPDGTGELFF. The CDR3 DNA follows: TGTGCCAGCAGTTACCCGGACGGCACCGGGGAGCTGTTTTTT.